This is a list of T cell receptor beta chains from one sample in a study of T cells in Graves' hyperthyroidism and ophthalmopathy. TCRdb re-called the multiplex PCR reads with MiXCR, one entry per CDR3 protein. Of a few hundred thousand distinct CDR3 sequences in the sample, 20% to 25% were seen once. Sequenced input: blood. These receptors all stem from a man aged 45 to 65 with Graves' hyperthyroidism. CDR3s include the opening cysteine and the closing phenylalanine or tryptophan. Fields, in order: J gene, V gene, CDR3 protein.

J: TRBJ2-3
V: TRBV27
CDR3: CASSLEGWDTQYF

J: TRBJ2-2
V: TRBV3-1
CDR3: CASSRQYGELFF

J: TRBJ2-4
V: TRBV6-1
CDR3: CASRGTGLAKNIQYF

J: TRBJ1-2
V: TRBV27
CDR3: CASRPWDRPLNGYTF

J: TRBJ2-1
V: TRBV27
CDR3: CASSPGGFYNEQFF

J: TRBJ2-7
V: TRBV3-1
CDR3: CASSQAGRDHEQYF

J: TRBJ1-1
V: TRBV29-1
CDR3: CSVVIGFTAFF

J: TRBJ1-6
V: TRBV27
CDR3: CASSLRTGGYNSPLHF

J: TRBJ1-1
V: TRBV27
CDR3: CASSQRGTPPFF

J: TRBJ2-1
V: TRBV28
CDR3: CASSRPSDNEQFF

J: TRBJ2-1
V: TRBV6-1
CDR3: CASSLSSSAYNEQFF

J: TRBJ2-2
V: TRBV4-2
CDR3: CASSQGEANTGELFF

J: TRBJ2-3
V: TRBV7-2
CDR3: CASSYLAGVTDTQYF

J: TRBJ2-7
V: TRBV20-1
CDR3: CSARDLWTGNSYEQYF

J: TRBJ1-1
V: TRBV27
CDR3: CASSPGRNTEAFF

J: TRBJ2-1
V: TRBV9
CDR3: CASSVATRGTYNEQFF

J: TRBJ1-4
V: TRBV27
CDR3: CASSSRPGGKLFF

J: TRBJ2-5
V: TRBV30
CDR3: CAWSRRWETQYF

J: TRBJ2-1
V: TRBV6-1
CDR3: CASSSDINEQFF

J: TRBJ1-1
V: TRBV11-2
CDR3: CASSFGTGVEAFF

J: TRBJ1-3
V: TRBV5-5
CDR3: CASSPVRFSGNTIYF

J: TRBJ2-1
V: TRBV7-2
CDR3: CASSSDGTSGSSSYNEQFF

J: TRBJ1-1
V: TRBV7-8
CDR3: CASSLAGQNTEAFF

J: TRBJ2-3
V: TRBV11-1
CDR3: CASSSTMGLARSDTQYF

J: TRBJ2-5
V: TRBV20-1
CDR3: CSARLPQETQYF

J: TRBJ1-1
V: TRBV19
CDR3: CASRETGTGNTEAFF

J: TRBJ1-2
V: TRBV18
CDR3: CASSPPERVTYGYTF

J: TRBJ1-1
V: TRBV20-1
CDR3: CSALDPGANTEAFF